This T cell receptor (beta chain) was sequenced for a study of T-cell reconstitution after alpha-beta-depleted transplantation in children (dated by TCRdb to the mid-2010s). General notes on the study: Using TCR repertoire profiling, the study quantitatively followed how T-cell immune reconstitution unfolded in children after TCRalphabeta/CD19-depleted allogeneic hematopoietic cell transplantation.

A word on this clonotype: Its antigen remains unidentified. Per-base quality was not reported, and no clone a single base away is much larger than it.

Library preparation used PCR. TCRdb lists the instrument as Illumina HiSeq 2500. Molecular barcoding was employed in the preparation of TCR libraries, with unique molecular identifiers being used to normalize TCRbeta repertoire quantification. Using fastp at Q25 and MiXCR, TCRdb reprocessed the public reads and kept productive beta chains. A single entry per CDR3 protein holds the most common genes and DNA from its merged rows. This sample has about 110,000 distinct CDR3 sequences in its table, and about 9.3% of those were observed once. The leading ten clones occupy about 8.8% of the sample. V and J are trimmed by 5 bases and 2 bases, and the gene matches miss 14 bases of the junction. Measured from the cysteine to the phenylalanine, the CDR3 is 20 residues long. Just the 60-base CDR3 DNA is kept, in frame starting at base 1. From a lookup of the germline V gene (reference sequence), CDR1 and CDR2 are SGHAT and FQDESV.

In this chain, TRBV11-1 is recombined with TRBJ2-3, with 15 junctional bases fitting TRBD2. The sample consisted of PBMCs from the stem cell graft donor, taken from the stem cell graft. The sequence was collected from a human donor who donated a stem cell graft to a child with acute lymphoblastic leukemia. The CDR3 protein sequence reads: CASSLIRLGTSGRSTDTQYF. The nucleotide sequence reads TGTGCCAGCAGCCTAATACGATTAGGGACTAGCGGGAGGTCCACAGATACGCAGTATTTT.